This T cell receptor (beta chain) was sequenced for a study of OX40 agonist ivuxolimab in advanced cancers. Produced via immunoSEQ multiplex PCR; TCRdb's table is partial and in-frame only. The profile covers around 99,000 clones, with approximately 90% appearing a single time and about 1.2% taken by the ten largest. Study-wide results and caveats: People who partly responded at 0.1-3.0 mg/kg had some of the least clonal expansion seen.

This CDR3 contains 15 residues. J was trimmed by 2 bases and V by 6 bases; bases with no gene match: 4. Per germline, CDR1 SGHTA and CDR2 FQGNSA. A word on this clone: Its antigen is undetermined.

Here the sequenced sample was CD4+ or CD8+ T cells sorted from blood, taken in a trial of the OX40 agonist ivuxolimab. The receptor's source is an adult with an advanced solid tumor such as melanoma, head and neck, liver or kidney cancer. The chain is built from TRBV7-2 and TRBJ1-3; 10 nucleotides match TRBD1. In DNA, the CDR3 is TGTGCCAGCAGATTTGACAGGGGGCCTGGAAACACCATATATTTT. Protein: CASRFDRGPGNTIYF.